The sequence of this T cell receptor (beta chain) was determined in a study of regulatory T cells in long-lasting Graves disease. Time point given: newly diagnosed GD, antithyroid drugs for less than 3 months. The authors made the TCR library using RNA they extracted from PBMCs. Points from the study as a whole: Persistent disease exhibited a predilection for TRBV28, TRBJ1-2 and TRBJ2-5. Newly diagnosed patients had higher TCR diversity than persistent Graves' patients did. A reduction in accuracy may have resulted from the small sample size.

According to the study, TCR beta libraries were built with iRepertoire HTBI primers and CDR3-region Arm-PCR. TCRdb re-called the multiplex PCR reads with MiXCR, one entry per CDR3 protein. The sample yields 200,000 to 250,000 distinct CDR3 sequences, 20% seen once. Notes on this clonotype: Antigen: not known.

The V gene's germline CDR1 is MNHEY and CDR2 SVGEGT. The CDR3 spans 15 residues. The junction had 2 bases not matched to a gene; V was cut back by 6 bases and J by 2 bases. The chain couples TRBV6-2 or TRBV6-3 to TRBJ2-1; 12 positions agree with TRBD2. The sequence was obtained from a female donor with Graves disease. Specimen: peripheral blood mononuclear cells (PBMCs), collected at new diagnosis, from a patient treated with antithyroid drugs. Here the CDR3 reads CASRASGGAYNEQFF. DNA of the CDR3: TGTGCCAGCAGAGCTAGCGGGGGGGCCTACAATGAGCAGTTCTTC.